These 30 T cell receptor beta chains originate from one sample sequenced in a study of technical replicates of blood from a few donors. Generated by immunoSEQ multiplex PCR, the TCRdb table keeps only in-frame clones and is missing some. The repertoire holds tens of thousands of clones, 90% to 96% seen once, with 0.35% to 0.45% in the top ten. The sample taken for sequencing was T cells isolated from PBMCs. Receptors were obtained from a human donor in good health.

The chain couples TRBV19 to TRBJ2-2, with 10 nucleotides matching TRBD1. The germline gives CDR1 LNHDA, CDR2 SQIVND (reference sequence). This CDR3 spans 16 amino acids. Trimming at V came to 7 bases and at J to 7 bases, leaving 12 bases not matched to a gene. This CDR3 reads CASNRDRGFPGGELFF. CDR3 in DNA: TGTGCCAGTAACCGGGACAGGGGATTCCCTGGCGGGGAGCTGTTTTTT.

This chain links TRBV5-4 with TRBJ2-3; D not resolved. This CDR3 has 13 amino acids. Germline V CDR1 and CDR2: SGHNT, YYREEE (reference sequence). Trimming took off 4 bases at V and 4 bases at J, with 10 bases between the two ends. The CDR3 DNA sequence: TGTGCCAGCAGCCTCCCCCTAGCAGATACGCAGTATTTT. This sequence encodes CASSLPLADTQYF.

V and J are TRBV27 and TRBJ1-3; D gene unclear. The germline gives CDR1 MNHEY, CDR2 SMNVEV (reference sequence). V shed 2 bases and J shed 0 bases, with 5 bases lying between them. The CDR3 length is 14 residues. This CDR3 reads CASSLTSSGNTIYF. In DNA, the CDR3 is TGTGCCAGCAGTTTAACGAGCTCTGGAAACACCATATATTTT.

The chain uses TRBV27 and TRBJ1-1; possible D gene TRBD1, 5 bases. Germline CDR1 and CDR2: MNHEY and SMNVEV (reference sequence). This CDR3 has 13 amino acids. V was trimmed by 6 bases and J by 0 bases, leaving 8 bases between them. DNA for the CDR3: TGTGCCAGCAGACGACAGATGAACACTGAAGCTTTCTTT. Amino acids: CASRRQMNTEAFF.

The chain carries TRBV4-1 and TRBJ2-1; no firm D call. The germline V gene has CDR1 MGHRA and CDR2 YSYEKL. The CDR3 consists of 15 residues. V dropped 1 base and J dropped 5 bases, with 12 bases sitting between them. This CDR3 reads CASSQVNQRDNEQFF. The CDR3 region has the DNA TGCGCCAGCAGCCAAGTTAACCAGCGAGACAATGAGCAGTTCTTC.

The chain has TRBV29-1 and TRBJ1-2; the D gene is possibly TRBD1 (5 bases). CDR1 and CDR2 (germline): SQVTM, ANQGSEA. This CDR3 comprises 14 residues. V lost 3 bases and J 8 bases, leaving 19 bases between the germline ends. In nucleotides, the CDR3 is TGCAGCGTTGATCCGAAAGGGACTAGCTGGGGCTACACCTTC. It codes for CSVDPKGTSWGYTF.

V and J are TRBV5-4 and TRBJ2-3, with D perhaps TRBD2 (6 bases). The V and J ends lost 4 bases and 4 bases respectively, with 16 bases between them. The CDR3 extends over 15 amino acids. Germline loops: CDR1 SGHNT, CDR2 YYREEE (reference sequence). The CDR3 DNA follows: TGTGCCAGCAGCCCCGACAGATCGGGAGCAGATACGCAGTATTTT. Amino acid sequence: CASSPDRSGADTQYF. The variable domain in full, with the rest retrieved from reference TRBV5-4 and TRBJ2-3, is ETGVTQSPTHLIKTRGQQVTLRCSSQSGHNTVSWYQQALGQGPQFIFQYYREEENGRGNFPPRFSGLQFPNYSSELNVNALELDDSALYLCASSPDRSGADTQYFGPGTRLTVL.

The V gene is TRBV9, the J gene TRBJ2-1; no clear D gene. Germline V gene lookup returns CDR1 SGDLS and CDR2 YYNGEE. The CDR3 sequence is 14 residues long. V was shortened by 3 bases and J by 4 bases, with 11 bases between the two germline ends. The CDR3 sequence is CASSGGPPYNEQFF. As DNA, the CDR3 is TGTGCCAGCAGCGGAGGCCCCCCTTACAATGAGCAGTTCTTC.

The chain is built from TRBV27 and TRBJ2-1; D not resolved. CDR1 is MNHEY and CDR2 is SMNVEV in the germline V gene (reference sequence). CDR3 length: 13 residues. Trimming took 6 bases from V and 3 from J, leaving 9 bases between them. The CDR3 is CASSSTYYNEQFF. CDR3 DNA sequence: TGTGCCAGCAGCTCTACTTACTACAATGAGCAGTTCTTC.

The gene calls are TRBV5-4 and TRBJ2-7, with D possibly TRBD2 on 5 matching bases. The CDR3 is 13 residues long. In germline, CDR1 is SGHNT, CDR2 YYREEE (reference sequence). Trimming took 2 bases from V and 0 from J, leaving 6 bases between them. As DNA, the CDR3 is TGTGCCAGCAGCTTCGCGGGCTCCTACGAGCAGTACTTC. It encodes CASSFAGSYEQYF.

This CDR3 reads CASSGDRNYEQYF. The CDR3 nucleotides are TGTGCCAGCAGTGGGGACAGGAACTACGAGCAGTACTTC. This chain uses TRBV6-5 with TRBJ2-7; 8 bases line up with TRBD1. The CDR3 consists of 13 residues. The J segment lost 3 bases and the V segment lost 5 bases, leaving 3 bases of the junction unmatched. Germline assignment: CDR1 MNHEY and CDR2 SVGAGI.

V usage is TRBV28 and J usage is TRBJ2-4; TRBD2 matches at 10 bases. The V segment lost 4 bases and the J segment 0 bases; nucleotides outside the gene matches: 6. Germline-derived CDR1 and CDR2 are MDHEN and SYDVKM. The CDR3 runs 17 residues. The chain's CDR3 is CASSSTGLARAKNIQYF. The CDR3 DNA follows: TGTGCCAGCAGTTCTACGGGACTAGCGAGAGCCAAAAACATTCAGTACTTC.

This chain links TRBV18 with TRBJ2-2; possibly TRBD1 for D (5 bases). The germline V gene encodes CDR1 KGHSH and CDR2 LQKENI. CDR3 size: 16 residues. V lost 3 bases, J lost 1 base, and 12 bases lay in between. CDR3 in amino acids: CASSPIYGQNTGELFF. The CDR3 DNA is TGTGCCAGCTCACCTATTTATGGACAGAACACCGGGGAGCTGTTTTTT.

The CDR3 bases are TGTGCCAGCGGGGACAGGGGGCGCTTAGGCTCTGGAAACACCATATATTTT. This encodes CASGDRGRLGSGNTIYF. V is TRBV19 and J is TRBJ1-3; the match to TRBD1 covers 12 bases. This CDR3 spans 17 amino acids. Germline CDR1 LNHDA, CDR2 SQIVND (reference sequence). Unmatched junction bases numbered 9, after V lost 9 bases and J lost 0 bases.

This clone was found once. The rearrangement uses TRBV9 and TRBJ2-3, with 10 nucleotides matching TRBD2. The length of the CDR3 is 22 residues. After removal of 7 bases from V and 0 bases from J, the junction contained 26 bases not matched to a gene. Germline values: CDR1 SGDLS, CDR2 YYNGEE. CDR3 residues: CASSTQLWPENELAGSTDTQYF. The CDR3 DNA is TGTGCCAGCTCTACGCAGCTATGGCCGGAGAACGAACTAGCGGGGAGCACAGATACGCAGTATTTT.

V gene TRBV7-3 combines with J gene TRBJ2-1; 9 bases agree with TRBD1. V lost 2 bases to trimming and J lost 7 bases; unmatched junction nucleotides: 9. The CDR3 runs 16 residues. CDR1 is SGHTA and CDR2 is FQGTGA in the germline V gene. In DNA, the CDR3 is TGTGCCAGCAGCTTAGAACCGGGACAGGGTTTGAATGAGCAGTTCTTC. Encoded protein: CASSLEPGQGLNEQFF.

J is TRBJ2-1 and V is TRBV11-2; 15 bases map to TRBD2. The CDR3 runs to 16 residues. Losses at the gene ends were 5 bases for V and 5 bases for J; bases not matched to a gene: 4. Germline V gene sequence: CDR1 SGHAT, CDR2 FQNNGV. The CDR3 bases are TGTGCCAGCAGCCTGGGACTAGCGGGAGGCCACAATGAGCAGTTCTTC. It translates to CASSLGLAGGHNEQFF. The variable domain in full, completed from reference TRBV11-2 and TRBJ2-1, reads EAGVAQSPRYKIIEKRQSVAFWCNPISGHATLYWYQQILGQGPKLLIQFQNNGVVDDSQLPKDRFSAERLKGVDSTLKIQPAKLEDSAVYLCASSLGLAGGHNEQFFGPGTRLTVL.

This clone was counted once. This chain uses TRBV11-3 with TRBJ2-1, with D possibly matching TRBD2 (5 bases). V was pared by 1 base and J by 0 bases, with 10 bases between. CDR3 size: 16 residues. Per germline, CDR1 SGHNT and CDR2 YENEEA. The CDR3: CASSLGASFSYNEQFF. CDR3 sequence (DNA): TGTGCCAGCAGCTTAGGGGCTAGCTTCTCCTACAATGAGCAGTTCTTC.

The chain couples TRBV5-1 to TRBJ1-1; D uncertain. Germline loops: CDR1 SGHRS, CDR2 YFSETQ. The germline V and J ends were trimmed by 0 bases and 1 base, with 7 bases remaining between them. The CDR3 covers 14 residues. The CDR3 DNA reads TGCGCCAGCAGCTTGGCACAGCCGAACACTGAAGCTTTCTTT. Its translation is CASSLAQPNTEAFF.

The chain is built from TRBV19 and TRBJ1-1; 11 nucleotides align to TRBD1. The CDR3 sequence is 19 residues long. Germline-derived CDR1 and CDR2 are LNHDA and SQIVND (reference sequence). The V and J ends lost 1 base and 0 bases, in that order; junction bases with no gene match: 10. The chain's CDR3 is CASSIGTGGATIVNTEAFF. CDR3 nucleotide sequence: TGTGCCAGTAGTATAGGGACAGGGGGCGCGACGATCGTGAACACTGAAGCTTTCTTT.

Remarks on this clone: The germline gene is not matched at one end of the junction; a read error may be the cause. The gene calls are TRBV5-1 and TRBJ1-1; D perhaps matches TRBD1 (6 bases). This CDR3 has 15 amino acids. The V gene's germline CDR1 is SGHRS and CDR2 YFSETQ. The CDR3 region is CASSLGGQGNSEAFF. The CDR3 DNA sequence: TGCGCCAGCAGCTTGGGGGGGCAGGGGAACTCTGAAGCTTTCTTT.

CDR3 loop: CASSRTSGRNNEQFF. In DNA form, the CDR3 reads TGCGCCAGCAGCCGGACTAGCGGGAGGAACAATGAGCAGTTCTTC. The J gene is TRBJ2-1, the V gene TRBV5-1; 14 bases line up with TRBD2. The CDR3 consists of 15 residues. V dropped 4 bases and J dropped 5; count of bases not matched to a gene: 2. Germline V gives CDR1 SGHRS, CDR2 YFSETQ.

The rearrangement links TRBV11-3 to TRBJ2-3, with 9 positions matching TRBD2. V was clipped by 5 bases and J by 3 bases; unmatched bases: 6. The germline gives CDR1 SGHNT, CDR2 YENEEA. The CDR3 loop spans 15 amino acids. The CDR3 sequence: CASSPSGIETDTQYF. The CDR3 region has the DNA TGTGCCAGCAGCCCTAGCGGGATAGAAACAGATACGCAGTATTTT.

The chain is built from TRBV4-3 and TRBJ2-1; 7 bases fit TRBD2. V was pared by 4 bases and J by 4 bases, with 16 bases of the junction left unmatched. Germline values: CDR1 LGHNA, CDR2 YSLEER. This CDR3 is 18 amino acids long. The CDR3 spells CASSPGEPRTRSYNEQFF. Written as DNA, the CDR3 is TGCGCCAGCAGCCCAGGCGAGCCTCGGACTAGATCTTACAATGAGCAGTTCTTC.

A single count supports this clone. The CDR3 coding sequence is TGTGCCTGGAAGGAGCGGGAGAAACCCTACAATGAGCAGTTCTTC. It codes for CAWKEREKPYNEQFF. The chain has TRBV30 and TRBJ2-1, with 8 bases matching TRBD2. The CDR3 contains 15 residues. CDR1 is GTSNPN, CDR2 SVGIG, per germline (reference sequence). Trimming cost V 4 bases and J 2 bases; bases outside gene matches: 7.

The chain recombines TRBV5-1 with TRBJ2-3; maybe TRBD1 (5 bases). CDR1 is SGHRS and CDR2 is YFSETQ in the germline V gene. V lost 4 bases to trimming and J lost 2 bases, with 14 bases between them. CDR3 size: 15 residues. CDR3 amino acids: CASSPGTGHTDTQYF. The CDR3 DNA sequence: TGCGCCAGCAGCCCAGGCACAGGCCACACAGATACGCAGTATTTT.

The chain employs TRBV7-9 and TRBJ2-3; 10 bases agree with TRBD1. V lost 0 bases and J lost 0; bases outside the gene matches: 0. The CDR3 runs to 16 residues. Germline assignment: CDR1 SEHNR and CDR2 FQNEAQ (reference sequence). CDR3: CASSLAGQGSTDTQYF. CDR3 DNA: TGTGCCAGCAGCTTAGCGGGACAGGGGAGCACAGATACGCAGTATTTT.

DNA for the CDR3: TGTGCCAGCAGCCCAAGTATAGACTATGGCTACACCTTC. As protein: CASSPSIDYGYTF. The chain carries TRBV11-1 and TRBJ1-2; D uncertain. V shed 5 bases and J shed 3 bases, with 10 bases lying between them. This CDR3 is 13 amino acids long. Germline CDR1 reads SGHAT; CDR2 reads FQDESV (reference sequence).

The genes are TRBV6-6 and TRBJ2-5; D not resolved. V was trimmed by 5 bases and J by 0 bases, leaving 4 bases between them. CDR1 and CDR2 from the germline V gene are MNHNY and SVGAGI (reference sequence). This CDR3 contains 12 residues. CDR3 in DNA: TGTGCCAGCAGTCAATACCAAGAGACCCAGTACTTC. Translated, it gives CASSQYQETQYF.

The V gene is TRBV27, the J gene TRBJ1-5; TRBD1 might be the D (5 bases). The CDR3 has 14 residues. Germline values: CDR1 MNHEY, CDR2 SMNVEV (reference sequence). V lost 5 bases, J lost 3 bases, and 11 bases lay in between. DNA for the CDR3: TGTGCCAGCAGTGTGGCAGGGCTCAATCAGCCCCAGCATTTT. Amino acids: CASSVAGLNQPQHF.